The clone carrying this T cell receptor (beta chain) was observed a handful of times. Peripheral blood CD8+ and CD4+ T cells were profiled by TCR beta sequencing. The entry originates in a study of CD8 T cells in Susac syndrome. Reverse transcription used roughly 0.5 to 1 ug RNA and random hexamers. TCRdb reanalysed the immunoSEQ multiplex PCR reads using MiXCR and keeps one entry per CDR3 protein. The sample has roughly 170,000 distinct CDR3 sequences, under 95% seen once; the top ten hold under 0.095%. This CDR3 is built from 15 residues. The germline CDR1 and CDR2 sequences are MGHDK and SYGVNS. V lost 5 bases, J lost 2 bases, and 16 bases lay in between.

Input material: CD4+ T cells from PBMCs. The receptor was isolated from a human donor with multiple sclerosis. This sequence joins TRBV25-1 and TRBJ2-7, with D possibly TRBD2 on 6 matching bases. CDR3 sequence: CASSPQAGLTYEQYF. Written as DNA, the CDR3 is TGTGCCAGCAGTCCCCAAGCGGGCTTAACCTACGAGCAGTACTTC.